This T cell receptor (beta chain) was obtained from a study of blood T cells in healthy people across ages. Using a J-beta primer mix together with a sample-barcoded 5' primer, a second PCR was run for roughly 6 to 12 cycles. All cDNA molecules were each tagged by a template-switch adaptor with 12 random nucleotides. TCRdb called the 5' RACE reads again in MiXCR, with one record for every CDR3 protein. Of hundreds of thousands of distinct CDR3 sequences in the sample, roughly two fifths were seen once. This clonotype was detected a few times. The antigen remains undetermined. Looked up from germline, CDR1 is DFQATT and CDR2 is SNEGSKA (reference sequence). CDR3 length: 15 residues. J lost 3 bases, V lost 3 bases, and 8 bases had no gene match. Notes on the study in general: Relative to aged donors, long-lived donors carried more naive CD4+ cells and displayed higher diversity.

The rearrangement links TRBV20-1 to TRBJ2-1; 7 positions match TRBD1. This receptor was taken from an elderly man in good health. The material sequenced was blood. The CDR3 is CSASEQGLGYNEQFF. CDR3 sequence (DNA): TGCAGTGCTAGCGAACAGGGGTTGGGCTACAATGAGCAGTTCTTC.